The T cell receptor (beta chain) described here comes from a study of T-cell memory formation after mild COVID-19 (dated by TCRdb to about 2021). A note on the overall study: TCR sequence clusters from the two donors were largely donor specific. Two young, previously healthy adult volunteers, one female and one male, were included in the cohort. In a couple of donors, T-cell clones that expanded and contracted after mild COVID-19 were followed by sequencing TCRalpha and TCRbeta repertoires longitudinally. Paper-wide results and their limitations: Whether the second-wave clones peaking on day 37 were SARS-CoV-2 specific was not confirmed. Some responding clones were detected in pre-infection memory, suggesting pre-existing cross-reactive memory T cells joined the SARS-CoV-2 response. Only a couple of mild cases were covered by the study, and larger cohorts that include severe cases with pre-infection samples were considered necessary. Contracting CD4+ clones turned up mainly in the CM and EM memory subsets, whereas EMRA was where CD8+ clones were enriched. From day 15 to 85, contracting clones showed balanced CD4/CD8 phenotypes, whereas a second wave of clones that expanded from day 15 to 37 leaned towards CD4+.

In its sample, this clonotype was seen many times. The antigen it binds to is not known. No much larger clone exists at a distance of one base, and base qualities are not known. The sample was run on an Illumina NovaSeq 6000. TCRalpha and TCRbeta cDNA libraries were built by 5'RACE with constant-segment primers, adding sample barcodes and unique molecular identifiers. Trizol reagent was used to extract RNA from every sample. Amplification of the libraries took two PCR steps, and the second step added a second sample barcode plus Illumina TruSeq adapters. Sequencing of the libraries was done on an Illumina NovaSeq, producing 2 x 150 bp paired-end reads. In the original analysis: The reads were demultiplexed and collapsed into UMI-guided consensus sequences using migec v1.2.7. Using mixcr v2.1.11, the UMI consensuses were aligned to TRA and TRB V and J templates and assembled into clonotypes. A clonotype was counted as expanded or contracted only when both edgeR and NoisET called the clonotype significant, with the noise models trained on biological replicates. For edgeR calls, the cutoffs were a false discovery rate-adjusted p below 0.01 and a log2 fold-change threshold of 1. As an exploratory analysis of dynamics, max-normalized trajectories of the 1000 most abundant clonotypes were examined by PCA with hierarchical clustering. Each responding clone was given a CD4 or CD8 phenotype based on the CD4+ and CD8+ repertoires, which had been sequenced separately. In-frame beta chains were kept once TCRdb had trimmed the public reads at Q25 with fastp and called clones with MiXCR. All rows with the same CDR3 protein become a single entry with the most common DNA and genes. The V and J calls come from TCRdb's annotation, not from the publication. The sample table lists roughly 450,000 distinct CDR3 sequences, roughly 18% of them with a count of one. Of the sample, roughly an eighth is held by the ten largest clones.

Ficoll-Paque density gradient centrifugation was used to isolate PBMCs. The CDR1 and CDR2 encoded by the germline V gene are SGHRS and YFSETQ. The cysteine opens and the phenylalanine closes a CDR3 of 13 amino acids. This entry keeps only the CDR3 DNA: 39 bases, framed from base 1. V is pared back by 2 bases and J by 3 bases, with 9 bases lying between the germline termini. This TCR was recovered from an adult woman who had mild COVID-19 (a few samples of this study predate the infection). The sample titles of this study are shuffled in the database, so cell type and time point are left out; the donor was told from shared clones. The chain uses TRBV5-1 and TRBJ2-7, with the D segment identity uncertain. The sample taken for sequencing was PBMCs or a T cell subset sorted from them (not recorded which). In nucleotides, the sequence is TGCGCCAGCAGCTTTGGCGCAAACTACGAGCAGTACTTC. This encodes CASSFGANYEQYF.